Listed below are T cell receptor beta chains from one sample, sequenced in a study of blood T cell repertoires in COVID-19. TCRdb's copy holds only in-frame clones and misses some; the assay was immunoSEQ multiplex PCR. In the table there are 270,000 or so clones, around 81% of which are singletons. The sequencing input was peripheral blood. The source of these receptors is a woman aged 60-75 years with active or convalescent COVID-19. Both conserved end residues are part of each CDR3. Each record gives: clone size, D gene, J gene, V gene, CDR3 protein, CDR3 DNA. The D gene is left open where the match is weak. The listing skips clone size in some rows; elsewhere it reads once, few, many or a size class.

abundance: .; d_gene: TRBD1; j_gene: TRBJ2-7; v_gene: TRBV29-1; CDR3aa: CSVEDRRPGQSYEQYF; CDR3nt: TGCAGCGTTGAAGATCGCCGACCGGGACAGTCCTACGAGCAGTACTTC
abundance: .; d_gene: .; j_gene: TRBJ2-3; v_gene: TRBV11-2; CDR3aa: CASSPNGGHLGTDTQYF; CDR3nt: TGTGCCAGCAGCCCAAACGGCGGCCATCTGGGCACAGATACGCAGTATTTT
abundance: .; d_gene: .; j_gene: TRBJ1-2; v_gene: TRBV28; CDR3aa: CASSDLGQPLNYGYTF; CDR3nt: TGTGCCAGCAGTGATTTGGGACAACCTCTTAACTATGGCTACACCTTC
abundance: .; d_gene: TRBD2; j_gene: TRBJ2-1; v_gene: TRBV6-5; CDR3aa: CASRGGGANEQFF; CDR3nt: TGTGCCAGCAGAGGCGGGGGGGCCAATGAGCAGTTCTTC
abundance: .; d_gene: TRBD2; j_gene: TRBJ2-7; v_gene: TRBV4-1; CDR3aa: CASSQDPGGAVTYEQYF; CDR3nt: TGCGCCAGCAGCCAAGATCCCGGGGGGGCCGTGACCTACGAGCAGTACTTC
abundance: .; d_gene: .; j_gene: TRBJ1-2; v_gene: TRBV19; CDR3aa: CASSSDSRYGYTF; CDR3nt: TGTGCCAGTAGTAGCGACAGTCGCTATGGCTACACCTTC
abundance: .; d_gene: TRBD1; j_gene: TRBJ2-5; v_gene: TRBV12-3/TRBV12-4; CDR3aa: CASSLGQRETQYF; CDR3nt: TGTGCCAGCAGTTTGGGACAGCGAGAGACCCAGTACTTC
abundance: once; d_gene: .; j_gene: TRBJ2-2; v_gene: TRBV12-5; CDR3aa: CASGSVNTGELFF; CDR3nt: TGTGCTAGTGGATCTGTTAACACCGGGGAGCTGTTTTTT
abundance: .; d_gene: TRBD1; j_gene: TRBJ2-7; v_gene: TRBV5-1; CDR3aa: CASRGTGDWDEQYF; CDR3nt: TGCGCCAGCAGAGGGACAGGGGACTGGGACGAGCAGTACTTC
abundance: .; d_gene: TRBD1; j_gene: TRBJ2-3; v_gene: TRBV5-1; CDR3aa: CASNSRTGVTDTQYF; CDR3nt: TGCGCCAGCAACTCCCGTACAGGGGTCACAGATACGCAGTATTTT
abundance: .; d_gene: TRBD1; j_gene: TRBJ1-2; v_gene: TRBV7-2; CDR3aa: CASSPGTGAPSGYTF; CDR3nt: TGTGCCAGCAGCCCTGGGACAGGCGCTCCCTCGGGCTACACCTTC
abundance: .; d_gene: TRBD2; j_gene: TRBJ2-3; v_gene: TRBV24-1; CDR3aa: CATSDGGAGSDTQYF; CDR3nt: TGTGCCACCAGTGACGGGGGGGCCGGTTCAGATACGCAGTATTTT
abundance: .; d_gene: TRBD1; j_gene: TRBJ2-5; v_gene: TRBV5-4; CDR3aa: CASSSGTGVEETQYF; CDR3nt: TGTGCCAGCAGCTCCGGGACAGGGGTCGAGGAGACCCAGTACTTC
abundance: .; d_gene: TRBD1; j_gene: TRBJ2-7; v_gene: TRBV5-4; CDR3aa: CASSRQGGFRSYEQYF; CDR3nt: TGTGCCAGCAGCCGACAGGGTGGGTTTCGATCCTACGAGCAGTACTTC
abundance: .; d_gene: TRBD1; j_gene: TRBJ2-5; v_gene: TRBV3-1/TRBV3-2; CDR3aa: CASSQDIRGRGETQYF; CDR3nt: TGTGCCAGCAGCCAAGATATAAGGGGGCGAGGGGAGACCCAGTACTTC
abundance: .; d_gene: TRBD1; j_gene: TRBJ2-7; v_gene: TRBV3-1/TRBV3-2; CDR3aa: CASSLQGVRTYEQYF; CDR3nt: TGTGCCAGCAGCCTACAGGGGGTAAGGACCTACGAGCAGTACTTC
abundance: .; d_gene: .; j_gene: TRBJ2-1; v_gene: TRBV27; CDR3aa: CASSYVVDNEQFF; CDR3nt: TGTGCCAGCAGTTACGTTGTAGACAATGAGCAGTTCTTC
abundance: .; d_gene: TRBD2; j_gene: TRBJ2-1; v_gene: TRBV6-5; CDR3aa: CASSYPRGVYNEQFF; CDR3nt: TGTGCCAGCAGTTACCCGCGGGGGGTCTACAATGAGCAGTTCTTC
abundance: .; d_gene: TRBD2; j_gene: TRBJ2-3; v_gene: TRBV7-7; CDR3aa: CASSRGGATTDTQYF; CDR3nt: TGTGCCAGCAGCCGCGGGGGGGCTACCACAGATACGCAGTATTTT
abundance: .; d_gene: .; j_gene: TRBJ1-1; v_gene: TRBV12-5; CDR3aa: CASGLTPFRANTEAFF; CDR3nt: TGTGCTAGTGGTTTGACCCCCTTCAGGGCGAACACTGAAGCTTTCTTT
abundance: .; d_gene: .; j_gene: TRBJ1-6; v_gene: TRBV5-6; CDR3aa: CASSFFPPGRGDSPLHF; CDR3nt: TGTGCCAGCAGCTTTTTCCCCCCCGGACGGGGGGATTCACCCCTCCACTTT
abundance: .; d_gene: TRBD1; j_gene: TRBJ1-1; v_gene: TRBV10-3; CDR3aa: CAIAQGVVTEAFF; CDR3nt: TGTGCCATCGCACAGGGGGTCGTCACTGAAGCTTTCTTT
abundance: .; d_gene: .; j_gene: TRBJ1-1; v_gene: TRBV19; CDR3aa: CASRSQRGVTNTEAFF; CDR3nt: TGTGCCAGTAGGTCACAAAGGGGCGTCACGAACACTGAAGCTTTCTTT
abundance: .; d_gene: .; j_gene: TRBJ1-4; v_gene: TRBV7-9; CDR3aa: CASSFGVQGRPVAEKLFF; CDR3nt: TGTGCCAGCAGCTTCGGGGTACAGGGACGTCCCGTCGCTGAAAAACTGTTTTTT
abundance: .; d_gene: .; j_gene: TRBJ2-2; v_gene: TRBV3-1/TRBV3-2; CDR3aa: CASSHAPGGGLSNTGELFF; CDR3nt: TGTGCCAGCAGCCATGCCCCTGGCGGCGGCCTATCGAACACCGGGGAGCTGTTTTTT
abundance: .; d_gene: .; j_gene: TRBJ2-2; v_gene: TRBV24-1; CDR3aa: CATGHHRGAVF; CDR3nt: TGTGCCACCGGGCACCACCGGGGAGCTGTTTTT
abundance: .; d_gene: .; j_gene: TRBJ1-1; v_gene: TRBV9; CDR3aa: CASSVQVLNTEAFF; CDR3nt: TGTGCCAGCAGCGTTCAGGTATTGAACACTGAAGCTTTCTTT
abundance: .; d_gene: .; j_gene: TRBJ1-3; v_gene: TRBV2; CDR3aa: CASSGTESRNTIYF; CDR3nt: TGTGCCAGCAGTGGGACAGAGTCCCGAAACACCATATATTTT
abundance: .; d_gene: TRBD1; j_gene: TRBJ1-2; v_gene: TRBV19; CDR3aa: CASRDAGTGGHYGYTF; CDR3nt: TGTGCCAGTAGAGATGCCGGGACAGGGGGCCACTATGGCTACACCTTC
abundance: .; d_gene: TRBD1; j_gene: TRBJ1-2; v_gene: TRBV28; CDR3aa: CASSYGTGAMGYTF; CDR3nt: TGTGCCAGCAGCTACGGGACAGGGGCTATGGGCTACACCTTC
abundance: .; d_gene: .; j_gene: TRBJ1-4; v_gene: TRBV29-1; CDR3aa: CSVAYWGGDGEKLFF; CDR3nt: TGCAGCGTTGCCTACTGGGGGGGCGACGGTGAAAAACTGTTTTTT
abundance: .; d_gene: TRBD1; j_gene: TRBJ1-1; v_gene: TRBV5-1; CDR3aa: CASSWAGGVGTEAFF; CDR3nt: TGCGCCAGCAGCTGGGCAGGGGGCGTCGGAACTGAAGCTTTCTTT
abundance: .; d_gene: TRBD1; j_gene: TRBJ2-7; v_gene: TRBV25-1; CDR3aa: CASSAGQGYSYEQYF; CDR3nt: TGTGCCAGCAGTGCGGGACAGGGATACTCCTACGAGCAGTACTTC
abundance: .; d_gene: TRBD1; j_gene: TRBJ1-1; v_gene: TRBV12-5; CDR3aa: CASGPGQGESSTEAFF; CDR3nt: TGTGCTAGTGGCCCCGGACAGGGGGAGTCTTCCACTGAAGCTTTCTTT
abundance: .; d_gene: .; j_gene: TRBJ1-2; v_gene: TRBV6-2/TRBV6-3; CDR3aa: CASSSAGLRGYGYTF; CDR3nt: TGTGCCAGCAGTTCAGCAGGGCTCCGCGGCTATGGCTACACCTTC
abundance: .; d_gene: TRBD1; j_gene: TRBJ2-5; v_gene: TRBV11-1; CDR3aa: CASSLEGATGETQYF; CDR3nt: TGTGCCAGCAGCTTAGAGGGGGCCACGGGAGAGACCCAGTACTTC
abundance: .; d_gene: .; j_gene: TRBJ1-1; v_gene: TRBV7-2; CDR3aa: CASSSTGPLVTEAFF; CDR3nt: TGTGCCAGCAGCTCGACAGGCCCCTTAGTCACTGAAGCTTTCTTT